This TCR beta chain was recovered during a study of identifying expanded T cells in peripheral blood. Profiling relied on immunoSEQ multiplex PCR, and the TCRdb table lists in-frame clones only, not all of them. Of about 100,000 clones detected, around nine tenths appear once; the ten largest clones hold roughly 3.8%. The length of the CDR3 is 11 residues. Per the germline V gene, CDR1 is DFQATT and CDR2 is SNEGSKA (reference sequence). The germline V and J ends were trimmed by 5 bases and 2 bases, with 6 bases remaining between them. The sample holds one count of this clone. Sequencing used blood. V usage is TRBV20-1 and J usage is TRBJ2-5; D remains unclear. The receptor was isolated from a person between 18 and 75 years old in good health. This chain's CDR3 is CSAEMQETQYF. In nucleotides, the CDR3 is TGCAGTGCTGAAATGCAAGAGACCCAGTACTTC.